The rows below give T cell receptor beta chains drawn from one sample of a study of blood T cell repertoires in COVID-19. Repertoires were generated with immunoSEQ multiplex PCR, while TCRdb's copy carries only in-frame clones and drops some. The table includes around 270,000 clones, 80% to 90% detected once. Sequencing was carried out using PBMCs or T cells enriched from blood (not recorded which). Source of these receptors: a woman aged 25 to 45 who had recovered from COVID-19. CDR3s include the opening cysteine and the closing phenylalanine or tryptophan. D genes are given only for firm matches. Expanded clones get a size class; other rows say once, few or many, or leave the size out.

D gene: TRBD1
J gene: TRBJ1-4
V gene: TRBV2
clone size: -
CDR3 protein: CASSERGQSNEKLFF
CDR3 DNA: TGTGCCAGCAGTGAAAGGGGACAGAGTAATGAAAAACTGTTTTTT

D gene: -
J gene: TRBJ1-6
V gene: TRBV5-6
clone size: -
CDR3 protein: CASSLAGLQPLNSPLHF
CDR3 DNA: TGTGCCAGCAGCTTGGCCGGTTTACAGCCTCTAAATTCACCCCTCCACTTT

D gene: TRBD1
J gene: TRBJ1-5
V gene: TRBV12-3/TRBV12-4
clone size: once
CDR3 protein: CASSQQGDQPQHF
CDR3 DNA: TGTGCCAGCAGTCAGCAGGGGGATCAGCCCCAGCATTTT

D gene: -
J gene: TRBJ2-1
V gene: TRBV29-1
clone size: once
CDR3 protein: CSAPRGNEQFF
CDR3 DNA: TGCAGCGCTCCACGGGGCAATGAGCAGTTCTTC

D gene: TRBD1
J gene: TRBJ2-7
V gene: TRBV29-1
clone size: -
CDR3 protein: CSAGQGTYEQYF
CDR3 DNA: TGCAGCGCGGGACAGGGGACCTACGAGCAGTACTTC

D gene: TRBD1
J gene: TRBJ2-1
V gene: TRBV29-1
clone size: -
CDR3 protein: CSARRDRGINEQFF
CDR3 DNA: TGCAGCGCTAGACGTGACAGGGGGATAAATGAGCAGTTCTTC

D gene: -
J gene: TRBJ1-5
V gene: TRBV7-6
clone size: -
CDR3 protein: CASSADRYSNQPQHF
CDR3 DNA: TGTGCCAGCAGCGCAGACAGGTATAGCAATCAGCCCCAGCATTTT

D gene: TRBD1
J gene: TRBJ1-1
V gene: TRBV5-1
clone size: -
CDR3 protein: CASSYRQGATNTEAFF
CDR3 DNA: TGCGCCAGCAGCTACAGACAGGGGGCTACGAACACTGAAGCTTTCTTT

D gene: -
J gene: TRBJ1-2
V gene: TRBV5-1
clone size: -
CDR3 protein: CASSEDWGGKVYGYTF
CDR3 DNA: TGCGCCAGCAGCGAGGATTGGGGGGGCAAGGTCTATGGCTACACCTTC

D gene: -
J gene: TRBJ2-3
V gene: TRBV21-1
clone size: -
CDR3 protein: CASSIGRRCTDTQYF
CDR3 DNA: TGTGCCAGCAGCATCGGGAGACGGTGCACAGATACGCAGTATTTT

D gene: -
J gene: TRBJ2-1
V gene: TRBV7-3
clone size: -
CDR3 protein: CASSSGFVGYNEQFF
CDR3 DNA: TGTGCCAGCAGCTCAGGGTTTGTGGGATACAATGAGCAGTTCTTC

D gene: TRBD1
J gene: TRBJ1-1
V gene: TRBV5-4
clone size: -
CDR3 protein: CASSLRDRRRAFF
CDR3 DNA: TGTGCCAGCAGCTTGAGGGACAGGAGGCGAGCTTTCTTT

D gene: -
J gene: TRBJ1-5
V gene: TRBV2
clone size: once
CDR3 protein: CASSVGHRDGLVQQPQHF
CDR3 DNA: TGTGCCAGCAGTGTTGGGCACAGGGATGGTCTGGTACAGCAGCCCCAGCATTTT

D gene: -
J gene: TRBJ2-7
V gene: TRBV18
clone size: -
CDR3 protein: CASSPPDRGRYLGYEQYF
CDR3 DNA: TGTGCCAGCTCACCACCGGATCGCGGAAGATATTTGGGCTACGAGCAGTACTTC

D gene: TRBD1
J gene: TRBJ2-3
V gene: TRBV5-6
clone size: -
CDR3 protein: CASSRTGTDTQYF
CDR3 DNA: TGTGCCAGCTCGAGGACAGGGACAGATACGCAGTATTTT

D gene: TRBD1
J gene: TRBJ2-3
V gene: TRBV10-2
clone size: -
CDR3 protein: CASSRGHGDTQYF
CDR3 DNA: TGCGCCAGCAGCAGGGGGCATGGAGATACGCAGTATTTT